The rows below give T cell receptor beta chains drawn from one sample of a study of T-cell reconstitution after alpha-beta-depleted transplantation in children. TCRdb reprocessed the PCR reads with MiXCR, giving one entry per CDR3 protein. Of some 180,000 distinct CDR3 sequences detected, roughly 7.1% appear once; the ten largest clones hold just over 5.5%. Source: PBMCs, taken before TCRalphabeta/CD19-depleted stem cell transplant. Receptors were obtained from a boy aged 2-15 years with acute lymphoblastic leukemia, due to receive a stem cell transplant. Both conserved end residues are part of each CDR3. D genes are given only for firm matches. Not all rows give a size; the values are once, few, many and, for expanded clones, a class.

size	D	J	V	DNA	CDR3
many	TRBD1	TRBJ1-3	TRBV12-3/TRBV12-4	TGTGCCAGCAAACCGGGGGACAGGAAAAACACCATATATTTT	CASKPGDRKNTIYF
many	-	TRBJ1-1	TRBV29-1	TGCAGCGTTCTCGGGTACACTGAAGCTTTCTTT	CSVLGYTEAFF
many	-	TRBJ2-1	TRBV28	TGTGCCAGCAGTTTAACTAGGACTGAGCAGTTCTTC	CASSLTRTEQFF
many	TRBD1	TRBJ2-3	TRBV28	TGTGCCAGCAGTTTTTCCGACAGGGTTATGGATACGCAGTATTTT	CASSFSDRVMDTQYF
-	-	TRBJ2-3	TRBV7-3	TGTGCCAGCAGCTTCGGGGGCTCAGATACGCAGTATTTT	CASSFGGSDTQYF
many	TRBD1	TRBJ2-2	TRBV5-6	TGTGCCAGCAGCCGAAAAGAACAGGGGAAAGAGCTGTTTTTT	CASSRKEQGKELFF
-	-	TRBJ1-1	TRBV5-1	TGCGCCAGCAGGAGGACAAGTACTAACACTGAAGCTTTCTTT	CASRRTSTNTEAFF
many	-	TRBJ2-7	TRBV4-3	TGCGCCAGCAGCCAACAAGCCGGGACGTCATCCTACGAGCAGTACTTC	CASSQQAGTSSYEQYF
many	-	TRBJ1-3	TRBV7-6	TGTGCCAGCAGCCCACTCGATTCTGGAAACACCATATATTTT	CASSPLDSGNTIYF
many	-	TRBJ2-7	TRBV20-1	TGCAGTGCTTCCACGACAAGGAGGGGAGCATACGAGCAGTACTTC	CSASTTRRGAYEQYF
many	-	TRBJ2-1	TRBV29-1	TGCAGCGTTGACAGGTACAATGAGCAGTTCTTC	CSVDRYNEQFF